Each of the 16 T cell receptor beta chains below was sequenced from the same sample in a study of monozygotic twins with inflammatory bowel disease. TCRdb reanalyzed the 5' RACE reads and collapses them to one entry per CDR3 protein, without DNA. The record lists about 440,000 distinct CDR3 sequences, of which the ten most abundant hold 2.4%. The sequenced material came from blood. The receptors were sampled from a human donor with ulcerative colitis or Crohn's disease, or a healthy co-twin of an affected twin (not recorded which).

The chain uses TRBV3-1 and TRBJ2-1. Germline assignment: CDR1 LGHDT and CDR2 YNNKEL (reference sequence). CDR3 length: 13 residues. This CDR3 reads CASSPLDGNEQFF.

This CDR3 is CSALSGWGNEQFF. J is TRBJ2-1 and V is TRBV20-1; no DNA is available, so the TRBD2 call from TCRdb remains unchecked. Germline V gene lookup returns CDR1 DFQATT and CDR2 SNEGSKA (reference sequence). The CDR3 is made up of 13 amino acids.

This chain uses TRBV19 with TRBJ2-1; TCRdb's assignment of TRBD1 cannot be checked, as there is no DNA. The CDR3 spans 18 residues. Germline V gene data show CDR1 as LNHDA and CDR2 as SQIVND (reference sequence). The CDR3 region is CASSIVAMGLSSYNEQFF.

The rearrangement joins TRBV4-3 to TRBJ2-1. CDR1 is LGHNA and CDR2 is YSLEER in the germline V gene. CDR3 length: 18 amino acids. This CDR3 is CASSQDQNQAGQSNEQFF.

The chain is built from TRBV7-6 and TRBJ1-4. Germline loops: CDR1 SGHVS, CDR2 FNYEAQ. The CDR3 consists of 13 residues. The CDR3 here is CATSFLPEEKLFF.

This chain connects TRBV21-1 to TRBJ1-5. TRBV21-1 has pseudogene status. This CDR3 comprises 18 residues. CDR3 sequence: CASSSLGSAGSSNQPQHF.

V is TRBV19 and J is TRBJ2-3; TCRdb's D call, TRBD1, is unchecked because there is no DNA. The CDR3 runs 14 residues. Germline V gene data show CDR1 as LNHDA and CDR2 as SQIVND (reference sequence). The CDR3 region is CASSAAGGADTQYF. Filled out from reference TRBV19 and TRBJ2-3, the complete variable domain reads DGGITQSPKYLFRKEGQNVTLSCEQNLNHDAMYWYRQDPGQGLRLIYYSQIVNDFQKGDIAEGYSVSREKKESFPLTVTSAQKNPTAFYLCASSAAGGADTQYFGPGTRLTVL.

This chain connects TRBV27 to TRBJ2-6; lacking DNA, the TRBD1 call made by TCRdb goes unchecked. Germline V CDR1 and CDR2: MNHEY, SMNVEV (reference sequence). This CDR3 has 16 residues. The CDR3 here is CASGTPGVSGANVLTF.

This chain joins TRBV12-3 or TRBV12-4 and TRBJ1-6. The CDR3 is 16 amino acids. The CDR3 loop reads CASSLAQREVGSPLHF.

V is TRBV5-5 and J is TRBJ2-6; lacking DNA, the TRBD1 call made by TCRdb goes unchecked. This CDR3 has 15 residues. Germline CDR1 is SGHKS and CDR2 is YYEKEE (reference sequence). CDR3 sequence reads: CASTTGGAGANVLTF.

The V and J genes are TRBV28 and TRBJ2-2. Germline lookup yields CDR1 MDHEN and CDR2 SYDVKM. The CDR3 has 12 residues. The CDR3 loop reads CASSLLTGELFF.

The chain combines TRBV7-9 with TRBJ2-5. Germline V gives CDR1 SEHNR, CDR2 FQNEAQ (reference sequence). This CDR3 region has 13 residues. The CDR3 region is CASSLLNQETQYF.

The V gene is TRBV7-2, the J gene TRBJ2-3; TCRdb's D call, TRBD2, is unchecked because there is no DNA. Germline assignment: CDR1 SGHTA and CDR2 FQGNSA. CDR3 length: 15 amino acids. Here the CDR3 reads CASSLASGSLDTQYF.

The CDR3 protein is CASTLPGGLNTGELFF. The chain joins TRBV12-3 or TRBV12-4 to TRBJ2-2; the D gene TCRdb calls, TRBD1, cannot be checked with no DNA. This CDR3 spans 16 amino acids.

The rearrangement links TRBV14 to TRBJ1-2; without DNA, the TCRdb call of TRBD1 cannot be checked. Germline CDR1 and CDR2: SGHDN and FVKESK. The CDR3 is 12 residues long. CDR3 region: CASSQGHRVYTF.

The chain employs TRBV29-1 and TRBJ2-5; TCRdb lists TRBD1, though no DNA is available to test this call. The CDR3 spans 12 residues. Germline CDR1 and CDR2: SQVTM and ANQGSEA. The chain's CDR3 is CSVGAGQETQYF.